This entry features one T cell receptor (beta chain) sequence. The sample belongs to a study of cytomegalovirus exposure and HLA in healthy donors. Sequencing was performed with immunoSEQ multiplex PCR; in TCRdb, only in-frame clones are kept and a portion is missing. The repertoire holds 120,000 or so clones, with roughly 87% as singletons. The specimen sequenced was PBMCs. This TCR was recovered from a woman aged 18 to 35 in good health and CMV-seronegative.

The CDR3 spells CASRSGAGAEAFF. DNA for the CDR3: TGTGCCAGCAGGTCAGGGGCAGGCGCTGAAGCTTTCTTT. This chain links TRBV2 with TRBJ1-1; tentative D call: TRBD1 (6 bases). This CDR3 comprises 13 residues. Germline-derived CDR1 and CDR2 are SNHLY and FYNNEI. V shed 6 bases and J shed 6 bases, with 14 bases lying between them.